This T cell receptor beta chain was captured in a study of blood T cell repertoires in COVID-19. The wider study: Sample material is recorded as cDNA or gDNA derived from T cells, B-cell-depleted T cells, or PBMCs.

Per the study methods: Estimation of nucleated cell counts relied on the amplification of reference gene primers. This table comes from immunoSEQ multiplex PCR, and its TCRdb copy is limited to in-frame clones, with some not included. V and J calls plus clone size are reproduced from that table; the DNA served to infer D and trimming. The sample has 350,000 to 450,000 clones; roughly 85% are singletons. This TCR was recovered from a woman aged 18-29 years with acute or convalescent COVID-19. The sample consisted of peripheral blood.

The DNA of the CDR3 is TGTGCCAGTAGCCCGCCCAGGGAACGTTCGGCGGGGGAAAAACTGTTTTTT. This translates into CASSPPRERSAGEKLFF. The rearrangement joins TRBV19 to TRBJ1-4; D perhaps matches TRBD1 (5 bases). V lost 6 bases to trimming and J lost 8 bases, with 25 bases between them. The germline CDR1 and CDR2 sequences are LNHDA and SQIVND (reference sequence). The CDR3 totals 17 residues. Filled out from reference TRBV19 and TRBJ1-4, the complete variable domain reads DGGITQSPKYLFRKEGQNVTLSCEQNLNHDAMYWYRQDPGQGLRLIYYSQIVNDFQKGDIAEGYSVSREKKESFPLTVTSAQKNPTAFYLCASSPPRERSAGEKLFFGSGTQLSVL.